This TCR beta chain was observed in a study of cytomegalovirus exposure and HLA in healthy donors. Study-wide context: Earlier, approximately 110 million unique TCR beta sequences were recovered from 170 million or so T cells by an analysis.

The junction had 3 bases not matched to a gene; V was cut back by 5 bases and J by 2 bases. Germline values: CDR1 GTSNPN, CDR2 SVGIG (reference sequence). This CDR3 spans 12 amino acids. Study findings and constraints: When the data were analyzed later, several of the most significant clusters appeared to be linked to common viral pathogens. Apart from CMV serostatus, no immune exposure information was available.

PCR primers comprised 60 Vbeta and 13 Jbeta primers. As handled by the study authors: In a later analysis, 75 million to 85 million unique TCR beta chains included roughly 11 million shared by two or more donors. Method: immunoSEQ multiplex PCR; TCRdb's copy keeps in-frame clones and lacks some. V and J calls and clone size are copied from that table; D and trimming were computed from the DNA. Of 100,000 to 150,000 clones in the sample, roughly 80% are singletons; the top ten hold about 3.5%. On this clone: Its cognate antigen is unknown.

The chain joins TRBV30 to TRBJ2-7, with 7 bases aligning to TRBD1. This TCR was sampled from a man younger than 45 in good health and CMV-seronegative. The sequenced sample consisted of PBMCs. CDR3: CAWETGAYEQYF. The CDR3 nucleotides are TGTGCCTGGGAAACAGGGGCCTACGAGCAGTACTTC. The full variable domain, its missing parts supplied by reference TRBV30 and TRBJ2-7, is SQTIHQWPATLVQPVGSPLSLECTVEGTSNPNLYWYRQAAGRGLQLLFYSVGIGQISSEVPQNLSASRPQDRQFILSSKKLLLSDSGFYLCAWETGAYEQYFGPGTRLTVT.